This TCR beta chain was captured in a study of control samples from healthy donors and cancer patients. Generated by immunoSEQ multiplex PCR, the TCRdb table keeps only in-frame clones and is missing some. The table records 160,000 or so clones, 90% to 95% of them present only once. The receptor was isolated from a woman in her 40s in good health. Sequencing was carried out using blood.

CDR3 amino acids: CASSLVGSEQFF. The CDR3 DNA is TGTGCCAGCAGCTTGGTGGGAAGTGAGCAGTTCTTC. V is TRBV5-4 and J is TRBJ2-1; D not certain. This CDR3 contains 12 residues. V shed 0 bases and J shed 9 bases, with 7 bases lying between them. Germline CDR1 is SGHNT and CDR2 is YYREEE (reference sequence).